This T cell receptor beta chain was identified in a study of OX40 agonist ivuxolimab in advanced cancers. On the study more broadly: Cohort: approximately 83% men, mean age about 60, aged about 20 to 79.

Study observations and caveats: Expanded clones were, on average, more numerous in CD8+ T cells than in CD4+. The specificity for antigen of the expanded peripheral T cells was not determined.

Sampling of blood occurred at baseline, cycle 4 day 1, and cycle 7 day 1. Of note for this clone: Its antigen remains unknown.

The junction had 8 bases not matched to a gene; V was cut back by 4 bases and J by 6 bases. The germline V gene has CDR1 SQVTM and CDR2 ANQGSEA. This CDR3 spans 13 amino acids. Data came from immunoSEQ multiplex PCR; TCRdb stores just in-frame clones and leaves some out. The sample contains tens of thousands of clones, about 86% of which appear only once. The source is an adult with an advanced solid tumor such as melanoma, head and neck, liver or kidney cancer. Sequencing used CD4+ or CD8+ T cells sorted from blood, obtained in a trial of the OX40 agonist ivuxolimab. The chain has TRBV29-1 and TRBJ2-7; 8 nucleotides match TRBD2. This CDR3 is CSVGDGRASEQYF. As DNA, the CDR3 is TGCAGCGTTGGGGACGGGAGGGCCTCCGAGCAGTACTTC.